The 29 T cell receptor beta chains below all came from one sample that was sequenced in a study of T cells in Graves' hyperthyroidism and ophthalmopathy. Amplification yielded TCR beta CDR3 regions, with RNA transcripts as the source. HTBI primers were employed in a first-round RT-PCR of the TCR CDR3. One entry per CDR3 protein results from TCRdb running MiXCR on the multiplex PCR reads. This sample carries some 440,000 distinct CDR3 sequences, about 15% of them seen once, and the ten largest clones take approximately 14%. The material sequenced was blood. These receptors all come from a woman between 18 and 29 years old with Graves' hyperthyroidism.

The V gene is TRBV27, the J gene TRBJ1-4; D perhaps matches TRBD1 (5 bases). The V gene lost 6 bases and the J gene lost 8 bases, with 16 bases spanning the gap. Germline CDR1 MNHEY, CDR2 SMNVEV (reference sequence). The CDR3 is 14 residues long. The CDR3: CASRRTPRGEKLFF. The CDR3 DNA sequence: TGTGCCAGCAGACGGACACCGCGGGGCGAAAAACTGTTTTTT.

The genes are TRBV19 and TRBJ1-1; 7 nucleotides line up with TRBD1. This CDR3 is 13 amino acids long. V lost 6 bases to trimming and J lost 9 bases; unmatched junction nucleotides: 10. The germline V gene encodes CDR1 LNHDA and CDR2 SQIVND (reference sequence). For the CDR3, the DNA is TGTGCCAGTAGCCTCGGACAGGACAGAAAAGCTTTCTTT. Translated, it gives CASSLGQDRKAFF. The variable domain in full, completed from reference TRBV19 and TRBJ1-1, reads DGGITQSPKYLFRKEGQNVTLSCEQNLNHDAMYWYRQDPGQGLRLIYYSQIVNDFQKGDIAEGYSVSREKKESFPLTVTSAQKNPTAFYLCASSLGQDRKAFFGQGTRLTVV.

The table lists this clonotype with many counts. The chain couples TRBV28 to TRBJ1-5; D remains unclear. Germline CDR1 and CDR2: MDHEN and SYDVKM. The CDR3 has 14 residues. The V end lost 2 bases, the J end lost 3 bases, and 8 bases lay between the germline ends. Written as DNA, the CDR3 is TGTGCCAGCAGTTTAAGCAGAGTCAATCAGCCCCAGCATTTT. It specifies CASSLSRVNQPQHF.

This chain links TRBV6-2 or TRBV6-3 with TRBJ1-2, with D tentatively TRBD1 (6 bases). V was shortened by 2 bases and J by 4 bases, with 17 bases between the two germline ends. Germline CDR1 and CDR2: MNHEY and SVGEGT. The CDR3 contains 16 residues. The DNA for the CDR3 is TGTGCCAGCAGTTACCTACCCCGGACGGACAGCTATGGCTACACCTTC. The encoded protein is CASSYLPRTDSYGYTF.

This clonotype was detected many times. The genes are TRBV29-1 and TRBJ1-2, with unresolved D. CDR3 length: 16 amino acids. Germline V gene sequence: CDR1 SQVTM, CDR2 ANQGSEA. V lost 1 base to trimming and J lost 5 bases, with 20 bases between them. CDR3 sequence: CSVEGWAGPGGYGYTF. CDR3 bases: TGCAGCGTTGAAGGATGGGCAGGTCCGGGAGGTTATGGCTACACCTTC. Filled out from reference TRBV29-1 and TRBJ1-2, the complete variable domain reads SAVISQKPSRDICQRGTSLTIQCQVDSQVTMMFWYRQQPGQSLTLIATANQGSEATYESGFVIDKFPISRPNLTFSTLTVSNMSPEDSSIYLCSVEGWAGPGGYGYTFGSGTRLTVV.

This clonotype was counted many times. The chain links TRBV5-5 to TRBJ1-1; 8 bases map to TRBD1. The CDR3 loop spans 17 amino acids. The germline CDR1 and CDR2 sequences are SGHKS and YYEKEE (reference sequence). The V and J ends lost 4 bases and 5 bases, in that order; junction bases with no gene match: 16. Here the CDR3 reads CASSLFVGQVGFTEAFF. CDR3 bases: TGTGCCAGCAGCCTCTTCGTGGGACAGGTCGGCTTTACTGAAGCTTTCTTT. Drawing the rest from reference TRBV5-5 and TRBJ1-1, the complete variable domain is DAGVTQSPTHLIKTRGQQVTLRCSPISGHKSVSWYQQVLGQGPQFIFQYYEKEERGRGNFPDRFSARQFPNYSSELNVNALLLGDSALYLCASSLFVGQVGFTEAFFGQGTRLTVV.

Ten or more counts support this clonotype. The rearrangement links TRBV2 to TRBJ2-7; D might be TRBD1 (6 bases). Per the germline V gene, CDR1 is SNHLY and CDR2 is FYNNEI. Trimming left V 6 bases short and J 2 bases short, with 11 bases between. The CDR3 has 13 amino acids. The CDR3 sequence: CASRDSVAYEQYF. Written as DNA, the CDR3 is TGTGCCAGCAGGGACAGCGTCGCCTACGAGCAGTACTTC.

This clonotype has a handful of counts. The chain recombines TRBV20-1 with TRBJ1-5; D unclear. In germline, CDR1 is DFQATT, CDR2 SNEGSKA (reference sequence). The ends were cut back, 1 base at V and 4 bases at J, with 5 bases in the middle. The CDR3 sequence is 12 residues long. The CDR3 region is CSARGQNQPQHF. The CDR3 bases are TGCAGTGCTAGAGGTCAGAATCAGCCCCAGCATTTT.

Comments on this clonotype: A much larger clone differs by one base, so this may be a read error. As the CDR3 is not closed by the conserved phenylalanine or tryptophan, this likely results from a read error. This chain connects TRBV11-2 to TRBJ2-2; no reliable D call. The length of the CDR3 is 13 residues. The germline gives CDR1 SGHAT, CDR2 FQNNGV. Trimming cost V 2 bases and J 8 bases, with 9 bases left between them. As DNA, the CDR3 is TGTGCCAGCAGCTTATTTCCGAGGGGGGAGCTGTTTCTT. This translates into CASSLFPRGELFL.

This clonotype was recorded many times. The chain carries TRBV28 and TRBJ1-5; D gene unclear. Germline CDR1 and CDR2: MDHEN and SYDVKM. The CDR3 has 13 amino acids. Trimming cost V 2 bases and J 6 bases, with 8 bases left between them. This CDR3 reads CASSLMVGQPQHF. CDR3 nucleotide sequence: TGTGCCAGCAGTTTAATGGTGGGTCAGCCCCAGCATTTT.

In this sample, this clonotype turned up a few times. The CDR3 protein is CAISGGRDTQYF. The CDR3 DNA is TGTGCCATCAGTGGGGGTCGAGATACGCAGTATTTT. The genes are TRBV10-3 and TRBJ2-3; D unclear. The CDR3 length is 12 residues. Trimming cost V 4 bases and J 5 bases, with 7 bases left between them. CDR1 and CDR2 (germline): ENHRY, SYGVKD.

The CDR3 nucleotides are TGTGCCAGCAGCCAAGATTTGATGGATAAGACCCAGTACTTC. Residues: CASSQDLMDKTQYF. The chain combines TRBV14 with TRBJ2-5; D is undetermined. The germline CDR1 and CDR2 sequences are SGHDN and FVKESK. The CDR3 is 14 residues long. V lost 0 bases to trimming and J lost 6 bases, with 11 bases between them.

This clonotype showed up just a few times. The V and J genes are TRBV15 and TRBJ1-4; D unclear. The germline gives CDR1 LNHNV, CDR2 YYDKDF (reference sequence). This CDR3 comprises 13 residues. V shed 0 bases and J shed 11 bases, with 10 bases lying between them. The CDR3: CATSRDIRWKLFF. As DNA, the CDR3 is TGTGCCACCAGCAGAGATATCAGGTGGAAACTGTTTTTT. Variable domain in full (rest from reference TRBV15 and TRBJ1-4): DAMVIQNPRYQVTQFGKPVTLSCSQTLNHNVMYWYQQKSSQAPKLLFHYYDKDFNNEADTPDNFQSRRPNTSFCFLDIRSPGLGDTAMYLCATSRDIRWKLFFGSGTQLSVL.

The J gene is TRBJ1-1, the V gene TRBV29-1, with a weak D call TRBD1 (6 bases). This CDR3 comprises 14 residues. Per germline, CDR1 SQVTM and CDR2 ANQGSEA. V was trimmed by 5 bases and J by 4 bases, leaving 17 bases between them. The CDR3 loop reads CSVRTLRQVTEAFF. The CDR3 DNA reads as TGCAGCGTTCGTACTTTGAGACAGGTCACTGAAGCTTTCTTT.

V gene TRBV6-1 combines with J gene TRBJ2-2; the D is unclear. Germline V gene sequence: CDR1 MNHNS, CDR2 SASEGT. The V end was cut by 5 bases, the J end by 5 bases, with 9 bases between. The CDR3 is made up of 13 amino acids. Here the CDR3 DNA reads TGTGCCAGCAGTCAGTGGGAAACCGGGGAGCTGTTTTTT. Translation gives CASSQWETGELFF.

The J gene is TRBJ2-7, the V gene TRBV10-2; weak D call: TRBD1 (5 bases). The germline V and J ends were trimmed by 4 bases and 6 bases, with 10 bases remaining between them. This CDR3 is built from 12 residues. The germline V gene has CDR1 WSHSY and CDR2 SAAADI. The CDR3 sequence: CASSVKGAEQYF. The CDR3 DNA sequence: TGCGCCAGCAGTGTAAAAGGGGCCGAGCAGTACTTC.

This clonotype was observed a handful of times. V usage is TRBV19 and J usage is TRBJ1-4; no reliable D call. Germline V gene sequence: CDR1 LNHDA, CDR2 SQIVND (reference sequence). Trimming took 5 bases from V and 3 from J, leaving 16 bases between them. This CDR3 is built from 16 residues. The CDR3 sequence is CASSQDLLTSNEKLFF. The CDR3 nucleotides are TGTGCCAGTAGTCAGGACTTATTGACGTCTAATGAAAAACTGTTTTTT.

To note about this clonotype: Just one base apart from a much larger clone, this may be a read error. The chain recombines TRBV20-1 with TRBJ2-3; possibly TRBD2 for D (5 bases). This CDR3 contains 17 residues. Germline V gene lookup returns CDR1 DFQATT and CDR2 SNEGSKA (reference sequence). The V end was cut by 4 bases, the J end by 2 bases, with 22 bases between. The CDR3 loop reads CSAKWWSARAPTDTQYF. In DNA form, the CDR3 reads TGCAGTGCTAAATGGTGGAGTGCGAGGGCCCCCACAGATACGCAGTATTTT.

The CDR3, as DNA: TGTGCCAGCAAACCCAGGACATCGGAGACCCAGTACTTC. Its protein product is CASKPRTSETQYF. V usage is TRBV10-3 and J usage is TRBJ2-5, with D perhaps matching TRBD1 (5 bases). The CDR3 runs 13 residues. V was pared by 10 bases and J by 5 bases, with 17 bases between. Germline assignment: CDR1 ENHRY and CDR2 SYGVKD.

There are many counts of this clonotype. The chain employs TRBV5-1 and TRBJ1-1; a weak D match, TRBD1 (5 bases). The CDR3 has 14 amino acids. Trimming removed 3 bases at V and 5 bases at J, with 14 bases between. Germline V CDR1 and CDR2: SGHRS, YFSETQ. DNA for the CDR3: TGCGCCAGCAGCTGGGGTGAGGGGCGGACTGAAGCTTTCTTT. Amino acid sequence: CASSWGEGRTEAFF.

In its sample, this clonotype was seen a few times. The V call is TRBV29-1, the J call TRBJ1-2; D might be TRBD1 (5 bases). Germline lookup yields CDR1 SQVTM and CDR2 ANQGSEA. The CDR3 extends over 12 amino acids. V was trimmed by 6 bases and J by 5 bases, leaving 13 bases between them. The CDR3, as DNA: TGCAGCGTCCGGGACCCAGGGTATGGCTACACCTTC. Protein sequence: CSVRDPGYGYTF.

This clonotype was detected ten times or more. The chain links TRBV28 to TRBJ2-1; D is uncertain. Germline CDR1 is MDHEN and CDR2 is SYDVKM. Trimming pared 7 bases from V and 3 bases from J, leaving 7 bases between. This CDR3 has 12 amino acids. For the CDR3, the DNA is TGTGCCAGCACTTCTGGCTACAATGAGCAGTTCTTC. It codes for CASTSGYNEQFF.

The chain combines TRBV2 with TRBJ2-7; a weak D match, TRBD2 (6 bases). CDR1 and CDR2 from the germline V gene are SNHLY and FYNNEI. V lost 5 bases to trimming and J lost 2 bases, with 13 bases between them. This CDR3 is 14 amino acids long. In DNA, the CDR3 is TGTGCCAGCAGTATACGGGAGTTCCCCTACGAGCAGTACTTC. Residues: CASSIREFPYEQYF.

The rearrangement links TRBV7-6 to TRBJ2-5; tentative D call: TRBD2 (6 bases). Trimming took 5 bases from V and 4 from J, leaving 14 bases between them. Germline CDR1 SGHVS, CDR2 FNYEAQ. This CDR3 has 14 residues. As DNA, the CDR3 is TGTGCCAGCAGCCCAGCCGCGGGGATAGAGACCCAGTACTTC. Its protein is CASSPAAGIETQYF.

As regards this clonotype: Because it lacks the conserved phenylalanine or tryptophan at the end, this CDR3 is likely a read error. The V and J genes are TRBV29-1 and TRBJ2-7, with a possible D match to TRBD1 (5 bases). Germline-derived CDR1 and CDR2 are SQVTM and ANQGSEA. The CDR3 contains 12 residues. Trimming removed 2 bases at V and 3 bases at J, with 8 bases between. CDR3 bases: TGCAGCGTTGAACACCAGGGCTACGAGCAGTACCTC. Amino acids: CSVEHQGYEQYL.

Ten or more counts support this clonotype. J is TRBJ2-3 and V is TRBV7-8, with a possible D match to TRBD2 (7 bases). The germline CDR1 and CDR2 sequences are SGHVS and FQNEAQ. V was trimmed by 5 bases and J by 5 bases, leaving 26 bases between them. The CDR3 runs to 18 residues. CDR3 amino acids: CASSQGRTSLARGDTQYF. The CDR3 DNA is TGTGCCAGCAGCCAGGGGAGGACTAGTCTCGCTCGGGGAGATACGCAGTATTTT. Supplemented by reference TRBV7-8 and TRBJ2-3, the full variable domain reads GAGVSQSPRYKVAKRGQDVALRCDPISGHVSLFWYQQALGQGPEFLTYFQNEAQLDKSGLPSDRFFAERPEGSVSTLKIQRTQQEDSAVYLCASSQGRTSLARGDTQYFGPGTRLTVL.

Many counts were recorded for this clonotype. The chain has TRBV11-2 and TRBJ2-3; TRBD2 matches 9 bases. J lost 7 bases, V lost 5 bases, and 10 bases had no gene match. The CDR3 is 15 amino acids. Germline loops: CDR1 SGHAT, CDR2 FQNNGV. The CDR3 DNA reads TGTGCCAGCAGCCCTGGCGCGGGGGGGCTGTATACGCAGTATTTT. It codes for CASSPGAGGLYTQYF.

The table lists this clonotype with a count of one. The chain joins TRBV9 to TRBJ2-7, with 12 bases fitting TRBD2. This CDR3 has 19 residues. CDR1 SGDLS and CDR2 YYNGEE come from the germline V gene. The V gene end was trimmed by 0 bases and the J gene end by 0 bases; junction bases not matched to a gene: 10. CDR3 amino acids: CASSVGPGTSGYSSYEQYF. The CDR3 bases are TGTGCCAGCAGCGTAGGCCCCGGGACTAGCGGGTATAGCTCCTACGAGCAGTACTTC.

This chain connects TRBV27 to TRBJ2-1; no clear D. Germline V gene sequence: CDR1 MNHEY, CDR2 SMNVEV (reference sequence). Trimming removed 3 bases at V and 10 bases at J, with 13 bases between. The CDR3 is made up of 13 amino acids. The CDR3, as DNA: TGTGCCAGCAGTTTGGTACTTCAAAACGAGCAGTTCTTC. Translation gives CASSLVLQNEQFF.